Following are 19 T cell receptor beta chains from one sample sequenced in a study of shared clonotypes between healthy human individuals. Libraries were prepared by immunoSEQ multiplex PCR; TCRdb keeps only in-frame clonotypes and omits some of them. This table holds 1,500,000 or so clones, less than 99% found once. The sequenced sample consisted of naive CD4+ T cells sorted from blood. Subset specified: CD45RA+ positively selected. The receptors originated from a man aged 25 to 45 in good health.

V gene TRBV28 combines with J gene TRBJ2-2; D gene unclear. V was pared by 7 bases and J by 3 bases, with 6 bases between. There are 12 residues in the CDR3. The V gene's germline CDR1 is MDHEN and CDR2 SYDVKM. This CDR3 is CASKSYTGELFF. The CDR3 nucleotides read TGTGCCAGCAAGAGTTACACCGGGGAGCTGTTTTTT.

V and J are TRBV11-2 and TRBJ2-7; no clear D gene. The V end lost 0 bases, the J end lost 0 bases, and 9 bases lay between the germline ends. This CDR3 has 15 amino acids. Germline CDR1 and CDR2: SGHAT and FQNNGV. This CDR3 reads CASSLDRLASYEQYF. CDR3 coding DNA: TGTGCCAGCAGCTTAGACCGTTTAGCCTCCTACGAGCAGTACTTC.

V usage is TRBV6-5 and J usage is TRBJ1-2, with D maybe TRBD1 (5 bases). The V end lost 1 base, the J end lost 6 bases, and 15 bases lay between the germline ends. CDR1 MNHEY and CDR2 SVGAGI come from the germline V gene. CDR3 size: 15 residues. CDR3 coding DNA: TGTGCCAGCAGTTACTTGCCCGTCCGACAGAATGGCTACACCTTC. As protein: CASSYLPVRQNGYTF.

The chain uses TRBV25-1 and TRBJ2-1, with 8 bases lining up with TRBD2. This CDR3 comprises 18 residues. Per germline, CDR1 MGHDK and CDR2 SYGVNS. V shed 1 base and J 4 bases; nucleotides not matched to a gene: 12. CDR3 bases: TGTGCCAGCAGTGAATTCGGTGCGGGAGGTCGCGTGTACAATGAGCAGTTCTTC. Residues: CASSEFGAGGRVYNEQFF.

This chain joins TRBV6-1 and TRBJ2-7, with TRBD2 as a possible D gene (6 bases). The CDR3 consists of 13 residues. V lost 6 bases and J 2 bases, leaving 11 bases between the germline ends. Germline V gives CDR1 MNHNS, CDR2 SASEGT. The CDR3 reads CASSRTIAYEQYF. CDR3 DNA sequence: TGTGCCAGCAGCCGGACTATAGCCTACGAGCAGTACTTC.

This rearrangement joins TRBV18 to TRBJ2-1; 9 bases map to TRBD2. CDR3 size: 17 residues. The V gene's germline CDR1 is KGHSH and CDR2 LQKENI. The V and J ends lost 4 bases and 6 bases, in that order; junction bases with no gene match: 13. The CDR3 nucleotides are TGTGCCAGCTCACGCCCGGCTAGCGGGATAGGGGGCAATGAGCAGTTCTTC. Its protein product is CASSRPASGIGGNEQFF.

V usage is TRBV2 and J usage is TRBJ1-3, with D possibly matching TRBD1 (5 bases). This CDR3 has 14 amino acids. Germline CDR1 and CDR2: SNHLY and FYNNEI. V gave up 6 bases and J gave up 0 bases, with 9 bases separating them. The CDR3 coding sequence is TGTGCCAGCAGGGGGCTGAGCTCTGGAAACACCATATATTTT. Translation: CASRGLSSGNTIYF. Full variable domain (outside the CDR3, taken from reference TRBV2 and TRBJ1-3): EPEVTQTPSHQVTQMGQEVILRCVPISNHLYFYWYRQILGQKVEFLVSFYNNEISEKSEIFDDQFSVERPDGSNFTLKIRSTKLEDSAMYFCASRGLSSGNTIYFGEGSWLTVV.

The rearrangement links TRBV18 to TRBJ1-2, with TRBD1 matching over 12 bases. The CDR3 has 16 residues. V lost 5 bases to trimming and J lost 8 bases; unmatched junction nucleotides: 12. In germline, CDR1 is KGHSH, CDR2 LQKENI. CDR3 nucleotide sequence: TGTGCCAGCTCAGCGGTACCGGGACAGGGGGCGATGGGCTACACCTTC. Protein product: CASSAVPGQGAMGYTF.

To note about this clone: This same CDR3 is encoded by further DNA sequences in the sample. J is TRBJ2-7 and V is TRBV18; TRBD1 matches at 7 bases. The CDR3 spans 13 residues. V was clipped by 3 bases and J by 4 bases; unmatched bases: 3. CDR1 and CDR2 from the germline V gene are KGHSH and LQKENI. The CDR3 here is CASSPKQGYEQYF. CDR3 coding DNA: TGTGCCAGCTCACCTAAACAGGGGTACGAGCAGTACTTC. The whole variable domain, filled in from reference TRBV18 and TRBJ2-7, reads NAGVMQNPRHLVRRRGQEARLRCSPMKGHSHVYWYRQLPEEGLKFMVYLQKENIIDESGMPKERFSAEFPKEGPSILRIQQVVRGDSAAYFCASSPKQGYEQYFGPGTRLTVT.

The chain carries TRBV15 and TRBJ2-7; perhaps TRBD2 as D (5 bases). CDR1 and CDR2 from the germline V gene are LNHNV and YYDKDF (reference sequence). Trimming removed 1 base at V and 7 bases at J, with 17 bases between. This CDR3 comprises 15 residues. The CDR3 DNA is TGTGCCACCAGCAGAGGTCTAAGCGGACTTGGGGAGCAGTACTTC. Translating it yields CATSRGLSGLGEQYF.

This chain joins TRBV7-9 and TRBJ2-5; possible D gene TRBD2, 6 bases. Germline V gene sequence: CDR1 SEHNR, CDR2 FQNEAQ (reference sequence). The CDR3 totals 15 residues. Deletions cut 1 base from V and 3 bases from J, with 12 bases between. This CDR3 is CASSLDRLGEETQYF. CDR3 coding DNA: TGTGCCAGCAGCTTAGACAGACTAGGAGAAGAGACCCAGTACTTC.

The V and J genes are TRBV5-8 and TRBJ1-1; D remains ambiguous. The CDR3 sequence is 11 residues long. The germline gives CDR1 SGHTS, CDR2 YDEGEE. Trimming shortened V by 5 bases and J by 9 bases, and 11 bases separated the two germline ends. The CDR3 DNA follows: TGTGCCAGCAGGGGGTCCGGGAAAGCTTTCTTT. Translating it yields CASRGSGKAFF.

CDR3 sequence (DNA): TGTGCCAGCAGCTTCCGGGACAGTCTTATCTATGGCTACACCTTC. Protein product: CASSFRDSLIYGYTF. This chain connects TRBV7-2 to TRBJ1-2; TRBD1 matches 7 bases. Trimming took 3 bases from V and 4 from J; bases not matched to a gene: 8. The CDR3 runs to 15 residues. Germline V gene data show CDR1 as SGHTA and CDR2 as FQGNSA. The full variable domain, completed using reference TRBV7-2 and TRBJ1-2, is GAGVSQSPSNKVTEKGKDVELRCDPISGHTALYWYRQSLGQGLEFLIYFQGNSAPDKSGLPSDRFSAERTGGSVSTLTIQRTQQEDSAVYLCASSFRDSLIYGYTFGSGTRLTVV.

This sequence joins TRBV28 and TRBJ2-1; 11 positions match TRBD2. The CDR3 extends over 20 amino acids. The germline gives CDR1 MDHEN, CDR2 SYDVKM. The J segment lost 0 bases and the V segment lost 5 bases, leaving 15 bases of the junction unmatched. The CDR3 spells CASSAPTSGSWGISYNEQFF. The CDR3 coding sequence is TGTGCCAGCAGTGCACCTACTAGCGGGAGTTGGGGTATCTCCTACAATGAGCAGTTCTTC.

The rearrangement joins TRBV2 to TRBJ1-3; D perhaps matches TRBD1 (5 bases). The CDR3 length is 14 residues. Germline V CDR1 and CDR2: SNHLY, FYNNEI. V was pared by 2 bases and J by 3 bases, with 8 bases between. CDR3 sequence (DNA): TGTGCCAGCAGTGAACAGGGAGGTGGAAACACCATATATTTT. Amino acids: CASSEQGGGNTIYF.

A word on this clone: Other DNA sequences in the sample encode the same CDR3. The CDR3 loop is CASSVVAGGSTDTQYF. CDR3 coding DNA: TGTGCCAGCAGCGTAGTGGCGGGAGGGAGCACAGATACGCAGTATTTT. This sequence joins TRBV9 and TRBJ2-3, with 9 positions matching TRBD2. CDR1 and CDR2 from the germline V gene are SGDLS and YYNGEE. This CDR3 contains 16 residues. V shed 0 bases, J shed 0 bases, and the junction held 2 bases outside the gene matches.

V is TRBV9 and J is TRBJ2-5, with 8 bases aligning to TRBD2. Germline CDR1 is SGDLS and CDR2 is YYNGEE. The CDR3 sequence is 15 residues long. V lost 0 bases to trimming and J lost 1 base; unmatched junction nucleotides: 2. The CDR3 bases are TGTGCCAGCAGCGTAGTAGCGGGAACCCAAGAGACCCAGTACTTC. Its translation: CASSVVAGTQETQYF.

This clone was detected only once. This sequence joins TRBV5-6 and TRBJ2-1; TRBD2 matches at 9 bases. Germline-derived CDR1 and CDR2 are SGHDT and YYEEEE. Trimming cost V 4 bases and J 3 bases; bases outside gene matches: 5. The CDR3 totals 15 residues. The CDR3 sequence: CASSRETSGYNEQFF. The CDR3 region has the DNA TGTGCCAGCAGCCGGGAGACTAGCGGCTACAATGAGCAGTTCTTC.

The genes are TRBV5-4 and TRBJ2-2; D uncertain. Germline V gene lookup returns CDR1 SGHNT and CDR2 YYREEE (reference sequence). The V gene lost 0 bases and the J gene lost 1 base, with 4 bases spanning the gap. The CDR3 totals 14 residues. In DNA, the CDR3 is TGTGCCAGCAGCTTGGCCTGGAACACCGGGGAGCTGTTTTTT. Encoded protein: CASSLAWNTGELFF.